The clone carrying this T cell receptor beta chain was picked up many times. This sample was included in a study of T cells in Graves' hyperthyroidism and ophthalmopathy. Overall study: Peripheral blood was collected at initial diagnosis, before any treatment.

TCR beta CDR3 sequences were amplified from RNA transcripts. The HTBI primer set served for first-round RT-PCR of the TCR CDR3. TCRdb redid the calling of the multiplex PCR reads with MiXCR, one entry per CDR3 protein. The sample has about 410,000 distinct CDR3 sequences, roughly 15% seen once. This CDR3 contains 16 residues. The germline CDR1 and CDR2 sequences are LGHNT and FRNRAP. The junction had 10 bases not matched to a gene; V was cut back by 5 bases and J by 3 bases. Duration under 3 months, a NOSPECS grade of at least 4, and a Clinical Activity Score of at least 3 characterized the ophthalmopathy patients. Pregnant or lactating patients were excluded, as were those with uncontrolled infection or other autoimmune disease. Diagnosis relied on clinical symptoms, serum thyroxine and TRAb, thyroid ultrasound and orbital computed tomography.

The rearrangement links TRBV12-5 to TRBJ2-1; 7 bases fit TRBD1. This receptor was identified in a man aged 18 to 35 with Graves' ophthalmopathy. Sequenced: blood. The CDR3 coding sequence is TGTGCTAGTGGTCCCCCCCCCGGACAGGTCTACAATGAGCAGTTCTTC. Translating it yields CASGPPPGQVYNEQFF.